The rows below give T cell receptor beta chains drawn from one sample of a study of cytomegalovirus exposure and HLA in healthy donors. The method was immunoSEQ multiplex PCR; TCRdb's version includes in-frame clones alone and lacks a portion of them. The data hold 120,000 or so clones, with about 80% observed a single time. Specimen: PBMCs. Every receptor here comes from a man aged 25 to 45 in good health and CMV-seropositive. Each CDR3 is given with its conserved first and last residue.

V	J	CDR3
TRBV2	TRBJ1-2	CARGGGWDGGYTF
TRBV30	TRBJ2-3	CAWEVAGTDTQYF
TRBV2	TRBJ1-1	CASRYANDEAFF
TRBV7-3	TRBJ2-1	CASGTSQDNEQFF
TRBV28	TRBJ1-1	CASSLGRTGGEAFF
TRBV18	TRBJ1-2	CASSPGQERDYGYTF
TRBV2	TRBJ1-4	CASSATPSTNEKLFF
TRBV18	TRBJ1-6	CASSPLLQGNSPLHF
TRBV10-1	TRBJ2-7	CASSDSRGSLYEQYF
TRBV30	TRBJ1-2	CAWMGWPNYGYTF
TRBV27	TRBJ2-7	CASSLLPAYEQYF
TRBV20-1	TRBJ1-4	CSASYEKLFF
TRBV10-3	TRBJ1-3	CAISGGDSGSGNTIYF
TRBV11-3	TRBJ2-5	CASSLRQGLGETQYF
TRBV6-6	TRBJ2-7	CASSYTTGRSYEQYF
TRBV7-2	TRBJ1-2	CASRQTGGNGYTF
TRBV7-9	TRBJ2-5	CASSFWTGQETQYF
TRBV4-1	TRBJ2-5	CASSWAGQETSQETQYF
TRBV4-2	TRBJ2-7	CASSQGEPGRTTFYGQYF
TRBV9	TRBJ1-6	CASSNPRGGNNSPLHF
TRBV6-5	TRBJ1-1	CASSWTASLNTEAFF
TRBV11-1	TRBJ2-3	CASSPPWTSSTDTQYF
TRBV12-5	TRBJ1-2	CASGPLDRAYGYTF
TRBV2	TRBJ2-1	CASSGTGDNEQFF
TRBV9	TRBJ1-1	CASSGGTANTEAFF
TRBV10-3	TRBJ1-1	CAISEYDEDRGTTEAFF
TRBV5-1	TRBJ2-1	CASSLAGRGQGLAGANEQFF